This note documents a single T cell receptor beta chain sequence. This sample also contains other DNA sequences that code for the same CDR3. Some clones are missing from TCRdb's copy, which holds only in-frame ones; the method was immunoSEQ multiplex PCR. The repertoire holds roughly 670,000 clones, with 80% to 90% as singletons. The data were obtained in a study of blood T cell repertoires in COVID-19. The V end lost 4 bases, the J end lost 8 bases, and 6 bases lay between the germline ends. The CDR3 extends over 11 amino acids. J is TRBJ2-1 and V is TRBV12-3 or TRBV12-4; D possibly corresponds to TRBD1 (5 bases). The sequenced material came from peripheral blood. This receptor was obtained from a woman aged 18-29 years with acute or convalescent COVID-19. The DNA of the CDR3 is TGTGCCAGCAGTTCCAGGGATGAGCAGTTCTTC. Protein sequence: CASSSRDEQFF.